This T cell receptor beta chain is from a study of blood T cell repertoires in COVID-19. The ends were cut back, 0 bases at V and 0 bases at J, with 10 bases in the middle. The CDR3 totals 17 residues. Germline values: CDR1 SGDLS, CDR2 YYNGEE. Only in-frame clones appear in the TCRdb table, and some are missing; sequencing was by immunoSEQ multiplex PCR. The sample shows fewer than 250,000 clones, around 80% of them seen only once. Sequenced material: peripheral blood. This receptor was obtained from a man aged 45-65 years with active or convalescent COVID-19. The chain employs TRBV9 and TRBJ2-6; D perhaps matches TRBD1 (5 bases). The CDR3 sequence is CASSVGAGPSGANVLTF. As DNA, the CDR3 is TGTGCCAGCAGCGTAGGGGCAGGGCCCTCTGGGGCCAACGTCCTGACTTTC.